Below are 18 T cell receptor beta chains sequenced from a single sample in a study of beta chain features in type 1 diabetes. As every portion of the isolated RNA was reverse transcribed, the sequencing read expressed TCRB transcripts. Measured with immunoSEQ multiplex PCR; TCRdb has only the in-frame clones, and not every one. The data contain some 270,000 clones, 12% to 15% of them singletons. The sequencing sample was made of naive CD4+ T cells from blood. Receptors originate from a woman aged 40-49 years in good health.

The chain combines TRBV18 with TRBJ2-7, with D perhaps TRBD2 (5 bases). V was pared by 6 bases and J by 2 bases, with 14 bases between. Germline V gene data show CDR1 as KGHSH and CDR2 as LQKENI. This CDR3 contains 14 residues. In nucleotides, the CDR3 is TGTGCCAGCTCGCGAGGACTCGGCGCCTACGAGCAGTACTTC. Translating it yields CASSRGLGAYEQYF.

This clone was found a few times. The chain uses TRBV29-1 and TRBJ2-5, with D possibly being TRBD1 (6 bases). Deletions cut 8 bases from V and 2 bases from J, with 9 bases between. The CDR3 length is 11 residues. CDR1 SQVTM and CDR2 ANQGSEA come from the germline V gene. In nucleotides, the CDR3 is TGCAGCCAAGGGGGACAAGAGACCCAGTACTTC. Its translation: CSQGGQETQYF.

There are a few counts of this clone. This chain links TRBV7-9 with TRBJ2-7; 7 nucleotides agree with TRBD2. Germline values: CDR1 SEHNR, CDR2 FQNEAQ (reference sequence). The ends lost 0 bases at V and 6 bases at J; junction bases unmatched: 5. This CDR3 contains 14 residues. CDR3 DNA sequence: TGTGCCAGCAGCTTAGCCGTCGCGGGGGTCGAGCAGTACTTC. Translation: CASSLAVAGVEQYF.

CDR3 loop: CASSALQGNQPQHF. DNA for the CDR3: TGTGCCAGCAGTGCTCTTCAGGGGAATCAGCCCCAGCATTTT. The chain links TRBV6-5 to TRBJ1-5; a possible D gene is TRBD1 (6 bases). Trimming removed 5 bases at V and 4 bases at J, with 12 bases between. CDR3 length: 14 amino acids. Germline V gene lookup returns CDR1 MNHEY and CDR2 SVGAGI.

This clone was seen more than once but under ten times. This chain connects TRBV19 to TRBJ2-2; 8 bases are shared with TRBD2. The CDR3 extends over 14 amino acids. CDR1 is LNHDA and CDR2 is SQIVND in the germline V gene (reference sequence). The CDR3 DNA reads TGTGCACCCCGGCGGGGGGCGAACACCGGGGAGCTGTTTTTT. Its translation is CAPRRGANTGELFF.

The V gene is TRBV20-1, the J gene TRBJ1-3; D unresolved. The CDR3 contains 11 residues. Trimming cost V 6 bases and J 9 bases, with 12 bases left between them. The germline V gene encodes CDR1 DFQATT and CDR2 SNEGSKA (reference sequence). The CDR3 loop is CSANRGGTIYF. In DNA form, the CDR3 reads TGCAGTGCCAATCGGGGTGGCACCATATATTTT.

The V call is TRBV6-6, the J call TRBJ1-1; D is undetermined. The CDR3 sequence is 15 residues long. The germline V gene has CDR1 MNHNY and CDR2 SVGAGI (reference sequence). Trimming removed 0 bases at V and 1 base at J, with 9 bases between. CDR3 coding DNA: TGTGCCAGCAGTTACTCGACCGGGAGGAACACTGAAGCTTTCTTT. This encodes CASSYSTGRNTEAFF.

V is TRBV19 and J is TRBJ1-1, with TRBD1 as a possible D gene (6 bases). The CDR3 consists of 13 residues. Between the trimmed V and J ends, which lost 7 bases and 2 bases, there was a span of 11 bases. Germline loops: CDR1 LNHDA, CDR2 SQIVND (reference sequence). CDR3 sequence reads: CASTEQGNTEAFF. DNA for the CDR3: TGTGCCAGTACAGAACAGGGTAACACTGAAGCTTTCTTT.

In this sample, this clone turned up a few times. The chain carries TRBV27 and TRBJ2-5, with TRBD2 matching 9 bases. This CDR3 region has 16 residues. Germline CDR1 is MNHEY and CDR2 is SMNVEV (reference sequence). After removal of 5 bases from V and 5 bases from J, the junction contained 12 bases not matched to a gene. CDR3 nucleotide sequence: TGTGCCAGCAGTCTCCTGGGGCGGGGGGGCCTGGAGACCCAGTACTTC. The encoded protein is CASSLLGRGGLETQYF.

The chain uses TRBV21-1 and TRBJ2-7; the table's D call TRBD1 went unverified against the DNA. TRBV21-1 is a documented pseudogene. This CDR3 has 11 amino acids. DNA for the CDR3: TGTGCCAGCCGCCCGGACAGCCCTCCAGACTTC. Its translation is CASRPDSPPDF.

This clone was counted only a few times. The V gene is TRBV7-9, the J gene TRBJ2-3; TRBD2 matches 11 bases. The CDR3 sequence is 16 residues long. Germline trimming cut 5 bases from V and 5 bases from J; bases unmatched to any gene: 9. Germline loops: CDR1 SEHNR, CDR2 FQNEAQ (reference sequence). The CDR3 region has the DNA TGTGCCAGCAGCCCCCTTAGCGGGGGGGCAAAAGATACGCAGTATTTT. It encodes CASSPLSGGAKDTQYF. Drawing the rest from reference TRBV7-9 and TRBJ2-3, the complete variable domain is DTGVSQNPRHKITKRGQNVTFRCDPISEHNRLYWYRQTLGQGPEFLTYFQNEAQLEKSRLLSDRFSAERPKGSFSTLEIQRTEQGDSAMYLCASSPLSGGAKDTQYFGPGTRLTVL.

This clone was observed a handful of times. The rearrangement uses TRBV5-4 and TRBJ1-6; D possibly corresponds to TRBD1 (6 bases). The ends were cut back, 4 bases at V and 6 bases at J, with 14 bases in the middle. The CDR3 covers 15 residues. In germline, CDR1 is SGHNT, CDR2 YYREEE (reference sequence). CDR3 DNA: TGTGCCAGCAGCACCCCTACAGGGAGTAATTCACCCCTCCACTTT. Translating gives CASSTPTGSNSPLHF.

Concerning this clone: One end of the junction does not line up with germline, which may come from a read error. This chain connects TRBV6-5 to TRBJ1-6, with TRBD1 matching 7 bases. This CDR3 contains 15 residues. Germline CDR1 reads MNHEY; CDR2 reads SVGAGI. The CDR3 sequence is CASNYRGGLHSPLHF. The CDR3, as DNA: TGTGCCAGCAATTACCGAGGGGGCCTCCATTCACCCCTCCACTTT.

The genes are TRBV7-9 and TRBJ2-6; D gene unclear. The CDR3 covers 13 residues. Between the trimmed V and J ends, which lost 2 bases and 3 bases, there was a span of 2 bases. CDR1 and CDR2 (germline): SEHNR, FQNEAQ (reference sequence). The CDR3 loop reads CASSLYGANVLTF. As DNA, the CDR3 is TGTGCCAGCAGCTTATATGGGGCCAACGTCCTGACTTTC.

This clone was counted only a few times. The V call is TRBV6-5, the J call TRBJ1-5, with 8 bases identical to TRBD1. V lost 7 bases, J lost 6 bases, and 5 bases stayed unmatched. Germline V gives CDR1 MNHEY, CDR2 SVGAGI. This CDR3 has 13 amino acids. CDR3 in DNA: TGTGCCAGCACAGCAGGGGGCTTTCAGCCCCAGCATTTT. It is translated as CASTAGGFQPQHF.

The rearrangement uses TRBV14 and TRBJ2-3; no clear D gene. Per germline, CDR1 SGHDN and CDR2 FVKESK. The CDR3 covers 15 residues. V was trimmed by 1 base and J by 1 base, leaving 9 bases between them. CDR3 nucleotide sequence: TGTGCCAGCAGCCAAGTCGGGTTTGGCACAGATACGCAGTATTTT. This codes for CASSQVGFGTDTQYF.

V and J are TRBV19 and TRBJ1-1, with D maybe TRBD1 (6 bases). CDR1 and CDR2 from the germline V gene are LNHDA and SQIVND (reference sequence). The CDR3 length is 14 residues. The V gene lost 3 bases and the J gene lost 4 bases, with 12 bases spanning the gap. The DNA for the CDR3 is TGTGCCAGTAGTATTAGACAGGTGGGCACTGAAGCTTTCTTT. Translation gives CASSIRQVGTEAFF.

There are a few counts of this clone. This sample includes further DNA sequences coding for the same CDR3. The chain links TRBV18 to TRBJ1-1, with 9 bases that match TRBD1. Germline assignment: CDR1 KGHSH and CDR2 LQKENI. This CDR3 spans 14 amino acids. Trimming took 3 bases from V and 1 from J; bases not matched to a gene: 0. The CDR3 reads CASSPTGGNTEAFF. For the CDR3, the DNA is TGTGCCAGCTCACCGACAGGGGGGAACACTGAAGCTTTCTTT.